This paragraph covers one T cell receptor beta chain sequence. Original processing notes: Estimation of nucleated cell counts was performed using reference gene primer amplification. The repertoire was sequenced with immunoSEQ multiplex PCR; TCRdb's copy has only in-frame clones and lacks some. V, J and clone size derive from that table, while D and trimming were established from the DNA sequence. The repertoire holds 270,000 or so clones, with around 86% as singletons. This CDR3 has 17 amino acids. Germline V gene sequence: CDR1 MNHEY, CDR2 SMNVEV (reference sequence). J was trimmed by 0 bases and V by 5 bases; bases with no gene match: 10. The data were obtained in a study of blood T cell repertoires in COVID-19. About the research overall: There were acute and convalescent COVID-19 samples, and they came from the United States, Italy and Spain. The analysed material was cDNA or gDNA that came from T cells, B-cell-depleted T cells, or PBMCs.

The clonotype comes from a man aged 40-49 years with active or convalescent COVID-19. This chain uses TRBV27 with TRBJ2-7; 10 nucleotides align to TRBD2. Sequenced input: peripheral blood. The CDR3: CASSKQAGGVFSYEQYF. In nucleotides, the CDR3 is TGTGCCAGCAGTAAACAAGCGGGGGGGGTCTTCTCCTACGAGCAGTACTTC.